The T cell receptor beta chain described here comes from a study of PD-1 and CTLA-4 blockade in melanoma (TCRdb year 2021). Looking at the study overall: The study compared how PD-1 blockade and CTLA-4 blockade affected the melanoma-reactive CD8 T cell response in patients with melanoma.

According to the germline V gene, CDR1 reads SNHLY and CDR2 reads FYNNEI. There are 15 amino acids in the CDR3, from cysteine to phenylalanine inclusive. Solely the CDR3 DNA is kept, with 45 bases framed from the first base. Deletion took 3 bases off V and 2 bases off J, with a span of 14 bases between the germline ends. Receptor libraries were prepared by the immunoSEQ multiplex PCR assay. TCRdb retrieved this table from immuneACCESS and kept in-frame rearrangements only. Not all clones are present; in checked studies, unresolved V genes account for under half, and no reason is known for the remainder. The sample table shows 28,000 or so clones, and approximately 90% are seen once. The top ten hold about 8.6% of the sample. Concerning this clone itself: Which antigen it targets is not known. There are no base qualities to consult, and no much larger clone falls within one base.

The chain is encoded by TRBV2 joined to TRBJ2-7; the D gene is possibly TRBD1, with 6 bases matching. The sample in question was CD8+ T cells from peripheral blood, obtained from a patient given anti-PD-1 treatment. This clonotype was sampled from a human donor with melanoma. The nucleotide sequence is given as TGTGCCAGCAGTGACGGCAGGGGAAATACCTACGAGCAGTACTTC. Translated, it gives CASSDGRGNTYEQYF.